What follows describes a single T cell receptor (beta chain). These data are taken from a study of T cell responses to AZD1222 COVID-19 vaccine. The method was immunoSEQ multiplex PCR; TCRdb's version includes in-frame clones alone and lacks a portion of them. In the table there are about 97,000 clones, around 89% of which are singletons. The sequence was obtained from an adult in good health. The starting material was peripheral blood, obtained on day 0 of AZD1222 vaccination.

The CDR3 here is CASSLAGKQGAHSGDYEQYF. In DNA form, the CDR3 reads TGCGCCAGCAGCTTGGCCGGGAAACAGGGGGCGCATAGCGGGGACTACGAGCAGTACTTC. The V and J genes are TRBV5-1 and TRBJ2-7; possible D gene TRBD1, 9 bases. V lost 0 bases, J lost 3 bases, and 28 bases lay in between. This CDR3 spans 20 amino acids. CDR1 is SGHRS and CDR2 is YFSETQ in the germline V gene.